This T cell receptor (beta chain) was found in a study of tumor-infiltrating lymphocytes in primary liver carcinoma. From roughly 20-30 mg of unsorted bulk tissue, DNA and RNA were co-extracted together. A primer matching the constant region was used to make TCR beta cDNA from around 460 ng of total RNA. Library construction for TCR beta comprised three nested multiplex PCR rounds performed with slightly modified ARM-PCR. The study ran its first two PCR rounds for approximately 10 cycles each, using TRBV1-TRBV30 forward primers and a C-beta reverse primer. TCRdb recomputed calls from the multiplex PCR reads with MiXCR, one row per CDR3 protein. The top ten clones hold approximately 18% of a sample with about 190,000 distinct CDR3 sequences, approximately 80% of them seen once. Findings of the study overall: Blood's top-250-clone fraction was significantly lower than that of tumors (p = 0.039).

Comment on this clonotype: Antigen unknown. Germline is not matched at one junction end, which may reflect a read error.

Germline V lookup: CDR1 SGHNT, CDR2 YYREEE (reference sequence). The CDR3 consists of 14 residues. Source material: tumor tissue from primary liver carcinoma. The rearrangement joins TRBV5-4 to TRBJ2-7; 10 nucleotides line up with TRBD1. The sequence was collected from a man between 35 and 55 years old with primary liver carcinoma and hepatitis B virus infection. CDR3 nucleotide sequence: TGTACCAGCGGCAAAGACAGGGGGCTCTACGAGCAGTACTTC. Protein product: CTSGKDRGLYEQYF.